The present entry profiles one T cell receptor (beta chain) with its context. The data derive from a study of control samples from healthy donors and cancer patients. TCRdb's copy holds only in-frame clones and misses some; the assay was immunoSEQ multiplex PCR. The repertoire holds over 150,000 clones, with around 90% as singletons. Material for sequencing was blood. This receptor was obtained from a woman aged 40 to 55 in good health.

CDR3 region: CASSQDDRADGNTIYF. The CDR3 DNA sequence: TGCGCCAGCAGCCAAGACGACAGGGCCGATGGAAACACCATATATTTT. The J gene is TRBJ1-3, the V gene TRBV4-1; 7 nucleotides align to TRBD1. Trimming at V came to 0 bases and at J to 3 bases, leaving 5 bases not matched to a gene. Germline V gene lookup returns CDR1 MGHRA and CDR2 YSYEKL. The CDR3 runs 16 residues.